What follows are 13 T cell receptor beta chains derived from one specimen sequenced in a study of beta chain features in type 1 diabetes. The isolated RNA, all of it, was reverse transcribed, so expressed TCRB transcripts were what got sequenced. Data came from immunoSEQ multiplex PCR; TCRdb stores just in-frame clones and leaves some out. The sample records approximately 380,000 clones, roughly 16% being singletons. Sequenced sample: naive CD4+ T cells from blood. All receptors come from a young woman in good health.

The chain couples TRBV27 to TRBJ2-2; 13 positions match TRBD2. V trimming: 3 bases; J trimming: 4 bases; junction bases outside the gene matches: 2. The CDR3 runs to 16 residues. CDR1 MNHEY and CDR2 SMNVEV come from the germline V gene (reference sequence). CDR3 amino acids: CASSFGTSGTTGELFF. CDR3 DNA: TGTGCCAGCAGTTTTGGGACTAGCGGGACCACCGGGGAGCTGTTTTTT.

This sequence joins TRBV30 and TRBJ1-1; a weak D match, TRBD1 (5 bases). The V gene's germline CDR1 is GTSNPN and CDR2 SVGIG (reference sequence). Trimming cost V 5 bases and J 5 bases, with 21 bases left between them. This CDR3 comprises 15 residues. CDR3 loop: CAWHRGTGGGTEAFF. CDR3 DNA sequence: TGTGCCTGGCACCGAGGCACGGGGGGGGGTACTGAAGCTTTCTTT.

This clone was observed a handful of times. The CDR3 loop reads CASSDRSGRAMEQFF. The CDR3 DNA is TGTGCCAGCAGTGATCGAAGCGGGAGGGCCATGGAGCAGTTCTTC. J is TRBJ2-1 and V is TRBV2; 10 nucleotides line up with TRBD2. V was clipped by 3 bases and J by 10 bases; unmatched bases: 9. CDR1 is SNHLY and CDR2 is FYNNEI in the germline V gene. The CDR3 has 15 residues.

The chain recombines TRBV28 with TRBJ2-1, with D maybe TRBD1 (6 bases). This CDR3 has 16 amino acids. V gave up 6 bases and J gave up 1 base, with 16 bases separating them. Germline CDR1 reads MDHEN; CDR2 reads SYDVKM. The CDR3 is CASSAQGQRSYNEQFF. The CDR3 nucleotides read TGTGCCAGCAGCGCACAGGGCCAGCGGTCCTACAATGAGCAGTTCTTC.

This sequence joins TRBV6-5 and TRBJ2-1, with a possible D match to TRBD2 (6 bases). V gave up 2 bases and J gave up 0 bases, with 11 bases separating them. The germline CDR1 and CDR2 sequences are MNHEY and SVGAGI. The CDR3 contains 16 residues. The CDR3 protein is CASSYRAGSSYNEQFF. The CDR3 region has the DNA TGTGCCAGCAGTTACCGAGCGGGCAGCTCCTACAATGAGCAGTTCTTC.

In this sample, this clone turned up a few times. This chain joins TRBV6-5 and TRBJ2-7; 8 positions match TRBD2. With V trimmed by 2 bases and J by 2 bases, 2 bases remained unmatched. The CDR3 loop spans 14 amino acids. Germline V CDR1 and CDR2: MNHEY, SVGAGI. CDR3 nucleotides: TGTGCCAGCAGTTACGTTAGCGGGACCTACGAGCAGTACTTC. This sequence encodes CASSYVSGTYEQYF.

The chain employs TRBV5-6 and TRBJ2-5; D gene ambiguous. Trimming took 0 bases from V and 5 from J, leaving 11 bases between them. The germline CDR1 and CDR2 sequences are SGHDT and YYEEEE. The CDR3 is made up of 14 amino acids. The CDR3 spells CASSLDSVGETQYF. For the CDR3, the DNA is TGTGCCAGCAGCTTGGACAGTGTTGGGGAGACCCAGTACTTC. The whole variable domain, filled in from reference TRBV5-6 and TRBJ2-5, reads DAGVTQSPTHLIKTRGQQVTLRCSPKSGHDTVSWYQQALGQGPQFIFQYYEEEERQRGNFPDRFSGHQFPNYSSELNVNALLLGDSALYLCASSLDSVGETQYFGPGTRLLVL.

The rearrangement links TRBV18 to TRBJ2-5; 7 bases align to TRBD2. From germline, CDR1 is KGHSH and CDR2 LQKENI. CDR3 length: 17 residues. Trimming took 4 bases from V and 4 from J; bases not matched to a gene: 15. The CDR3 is CASSRRSGGRIGETQYF. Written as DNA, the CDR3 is TGTGCCAGCTCACGGCGTTCCGGCGGGAGAATCGGAGAGACCCAGTACTTC.

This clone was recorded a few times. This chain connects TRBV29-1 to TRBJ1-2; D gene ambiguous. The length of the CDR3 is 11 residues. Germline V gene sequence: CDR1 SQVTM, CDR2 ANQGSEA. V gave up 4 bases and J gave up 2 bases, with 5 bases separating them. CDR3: CSVVQNYGYTF. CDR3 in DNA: TGCAGCGTTGTACAGAACTATGGCTACACCTTC.

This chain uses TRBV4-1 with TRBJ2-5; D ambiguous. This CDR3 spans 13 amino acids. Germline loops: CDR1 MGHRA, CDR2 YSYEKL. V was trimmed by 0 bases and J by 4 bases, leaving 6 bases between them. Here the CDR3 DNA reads TGCGCCAGCAGCCAAGAGGGCAGAGAGACCCAGTACTTC. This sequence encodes CASSQEGRETQYF.

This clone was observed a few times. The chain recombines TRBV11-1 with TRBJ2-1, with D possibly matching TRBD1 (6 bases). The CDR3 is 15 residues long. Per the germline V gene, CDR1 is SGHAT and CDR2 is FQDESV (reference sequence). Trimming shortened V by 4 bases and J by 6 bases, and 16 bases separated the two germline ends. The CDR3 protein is CASSYAGQRLNEQFF. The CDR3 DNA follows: TGTGCCAGCAGCTACGCCGGACAGCGTCTCAATGAGCAGTTCTTC.

Here the CDR3 reads CASSLSELVLGQNEQYF. Here the CDR3 DNA reads TGTGCCAGCAGTTTATCCGAGTTGGTGTTGGGGCAAAACGAGCAGTACTTC. The chain recombines TRBV28 with TRBJ2-7; a possible D gene is TRBD1 (5 bases). CDR1 is MDHEN and CDR2 is SYDVKM in the germline V gene. With 1 base removed from V and 5 bases from J, the gap between germline ends came to 21 bases. The CDR3 has 17 residues.

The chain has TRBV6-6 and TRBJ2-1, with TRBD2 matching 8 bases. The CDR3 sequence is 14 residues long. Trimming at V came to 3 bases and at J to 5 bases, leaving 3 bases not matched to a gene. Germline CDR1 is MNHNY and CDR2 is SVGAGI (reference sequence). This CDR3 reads CASSYPAGDNEQFF. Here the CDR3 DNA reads TGTGCCAGCAGTTATCCAGCGGGGGACAATGAGCAGTTCTTC.